The 15 T cell receptor beta chains reported below all come from one sample, sequenced in a study of cytomegalovirus exposure and HLA in healthy donors. Amplification used 60 Vbeta primers and 13 Jbeta primers. The table came from immunoSEQ multiplex PCR; TCRdb's copy has only in-frame clones and leaves some out. In the table there are 120,000 or so clones, approximately 10% of which are singletons. The sample was PBMCs. The receptor set was obtained from a woman between 18 and 29 years old in good health and CMV-seropositive.

This clone was found once. This chain joins TRBV19 and TRBJ2-7, with D possibly being TRBD2 (5 bases). V lost 0 bases and J lost 7, with 19 bases in between. The CDR3 loop spans 16 amino acids. Per the germline V gene, CDR1 is LNHDA and CDR2 is SQIVND (reference sequence). This CDR3 is CASSIEAGLGSGEQYF. CDR3 DNA sequence: TGTGCCAGTAGTATAGAGGCAGGCCTTGGGTCGGGGGAGCAGTACTTC.

This clone was seen more than once but under ten times. This sequence joins TRBV14 and TRBJ2-1; 11 nucleotides agree with TRBD2. Germline CDR1 reads SGHDN; CDR2 reads FVKESK. The length of the CDR3 is 16 residues. V lost 4 bases, J lost 6 bases, and 8 bases stayed unmatched. As DNA, the CDR3 is TGTGCCAGCAGCCCCTTGGGGCTAGCGGGAGGCAATGAGCAGTTCTTC. It encodes CASSPLGLAGGNEQFF. Looking up the rest from reference TRBV14 and TRBJ2-1 gives the full variable domain: EAGVTQFPSHSVIEKGQTVTLRCDPISGHDNLYWYRRVMGKEIKFLLHFVKESKQDESGMPNNRFLAERTGGTYSTLKVQPAELEDSGVYFCASSPLGLAGGNEQFFGPGTRLTVL.

This clone was seen only a few times. The chain employs TRBV27 and TRBJ1-4, with 7 positions matching TRBD1. Germline CDR1 MNHEY, CDR2 SMNVEV (reference sequence). Trimming at V came to 7 bases and at J to 0 bases, leaving 5 bases not matched to a gene. This CDR3 is built from 15 residues. DNA for the CDR3: TGTGCCAGCAAAGGGGGGACAGCAACTAATGAAAAACTGTTTTTT. This codes for CASKGGTATNEKLFF.

This clone appeared a few times. The chain joins TRBV6-5 to TRBJ1-4; 9 bases match TRBD1. V dropped 0 bases and J dropped 7; count of bases not matched to a gene: 3. In germline, CDR1 is MNHEY, CDR2 SVGAGI. There are 15 residues in the CDR3. The CDR3 nucleotides are TGTGCCAGCAGTTACTCTGGACAGGGGAGTGAAAAACTGTTTTTT. It encodes CASSYSGQGSEKLFF.

This clone showed up just a few times. The V and J genes are TRBV7-9 and TRBJ2-5; perhaps TRBD2 as D (7 bases). This CDR3 comprises 13 residues. Trimming took 2 bases from V and 5 from J, leaving 9 bases between them. The germline CDR1 and CDR2 sequences are SEHNR and FQNEAQ (reference sequence). CDR3 sequence reads: CASSLRGAETQYF. The DNA for the CDR3 is TGTGCCAGCAGCTTACGGGGGGCTGAGACCCAGTACTTC.

This clone turned up a few times. The chain links TRBV5-6 to TRBJ1-2; D may be TRBD1 (6 bases). Trimming pared 0 bases from V and 8 bases from J, leaving 11 bases between. The CDR3 loop spans 13 amino acids. CDR1 and CDR2 from the germline V gene are SGHDT and YYEEEE. CDR3 sequence reads: CASSLVGARGYTF. DNA of the CDR3: TGTGCCAGCAGCTTGGTGGGGGCGCGAGGCTACACCTTC.

This clone was seen only a few times. V and J are TRBV27 and TRBJ2-2, with 9 nucleotides matching TRBD1. The CDR3 runs to 15 residues. The germline gives CDR1 MNHEY, CDR2 SMNVEV (reference sequence). J was trimmed by 6 bases and V by 7 bases; bases with no gene match: 9. CDR3 DNA sequence: TGTGCCAGCACCTCTCTGGACAGGGGTGCCGGGGAGCTGTTTTTT. Its translation: CASTSLDRGAGELFF.

The chain has TRBV7-2 and TRBJ2-7; 9 bases align to TRBD1. The CDR3 contains 14 residues. The junction had 4 bases not matched to a gene; V was cut back by 2 bases and J by 5 bases. Germline V gene sequence: CDR1 SGHTA, CDR2 FQGNSA. The CDR3 here is CASSLPGTGNEQYF. The CDR3 bases are TGTGCCAGCAGCTTACCTGGGACAGGGAACGAGCAGTACTTC.

This clone has just a few counts. The CDR3 nucleotides read TGTGCCAGCAGCTTATTGGTGGTTGGCGGTGAGCAGTTCTTC. Amino acid sequence: CASSLLVVGGEQFF. The chain is built from TRBV7-8 and TRBJ2-1; D call uncertain. This CDR3 has 14 residues. Germline CDR1 is SGHVS and CDR2 is FQNEAQ. Between the trimmed V and J ends, which lost 2 bases and 9 bases, there was a span of 14 bases. The full variable domain, rest sourced from reference TRBV7-8 and TRBJ2-1, is GAGVSQSPRYKVAKRGQDVALRCDPISGHVSLFWYQQALGQGPEFLTYFQNEAQLDKSGLPSDRFFAERPEGSVSTLKIQRTQQEDSAVYLCASSLLVVGGEQFFGPGTRLTVL.

This clone was seen a few times. This sequence joins TRBV5-1 and TRBJ2-5; TRBD1 might be the D (5 bases). V gave up 4 bases and J gave up 1 base, with 14 bases separating them. The CDR3 loop spans 15 amino acids. Looked up from germline, CDR1 is SGHRS and CDR2 is YFSETQ. CDR3 region: CASSLKPTGQETQYF. The DNA of the CDR3 is TGCGCCAGCAGCCTCAAGCCCACAGGCCAAGAGACCCAGTACTTC.

V gene TRBV5-1 combines with J gene TRBJ2-2, with D maybe TRBD1 (7 bases). This CDR3 comprises 18 residues. Germline lookup yields CDR1 SGHRS and CDR2 YFSETQ. Deletions cut 6 bases from V and 7 bases from J, with 28 bases between. This chain's CDR3 is CASKEMEGARGFVGELFF. The CDR3 DNA reads as TGCGCCAGCAAAGAGATGGAGGGGGCTAGAGGGTTCGTCGGGGAGCTGTTTTTT.

CDR3 region: CASSYRRRDNQPQHF. DNA of the CDR3: TGTGCCAGCAGTTACCGGCGGAGGGACAATCAGCCCCAGCATTTT. The chain recombines TRBV6-5 with TRBJ1-5; D unresolved. Trimming stripped 2 bases from V and 3 bases from J, with 11 bases between. CDR1 and CDR2 (germline): MNHEY, SVGAGI. The CDR3 length is 15 residues.

The rearrangement links TRBV5-3 to TRBJ2-3, with D perhaps matching TRBD2 (5 bases). TRBV5-3 is known as an ORF, though its function is uncertain. V was cut by 5 bases and J by 0 bases, with 16 bases left in between. This CDR3 is 16 amino acids long. The CDR3 DNA reads as TGTGCCAGAAGTGGCGCGCGGAGGACTAGCACAGATACGCAGTATTTT. This sequence encodes CARSGARRTSTDTQYF.

The chain recombines TRBV15 with TRBJ1-1, with a weak D call TRBD1 (6 bases). Looked up from germline, CDR1 is LNHNV and CDR2 is YYDKDF (reference sequence). Trimming took off 1 base at V and 9 bases at J, with 18 bases between the two ends. The CDR3 contains 15 residues. For the CDR3, the DNA is TGTGCCACCAGCAGAGTAGGGTCGACAGGCGCTCAAGCTTTCTTT. Translation gives CATSRVGSTGAQAFF.

This clone has just a few counts. This chain joins TRBV6-5 and TRBJ2-2, with D unclear. The ends were cut back, 5 bases at V and 4 bases at J, with 5 bases in the middle. The CDR3 is 12 residues long. CDR1 and CDR2 (germline): MNHEY, SVGAGI. The CDR3 DNA reads as TGTGCCAGCAGTCTAGGCACCGGGGAGCTGTTTTTT. The encoded protein is CASSLGTGELFF.